This TCR beta chain was retrieved from a study of blood T cell repertoires in COVID-19. Looking at the study overall: Sites across the United States, Italy and Spain contributed samples from acute and convalescent COVID-19. The analysed material was cDNA or gDNA that came from T cells, B-cell-depleted T cells, or PBMCs.

Original handling: Cell counts per sample came from amplifying reference gene primers. Method: immunoSEQ multiplex PCR; TCRdb's copy keeps in-frame clones and lacks some. V, J and clone size are taken as reported in that table, and D and trimming were inferred from the DNA itself. The sample consists of 65,000 to 100,000 clones, 65% to 85% of them appearing once. This CDR3 comprises 13 residues. CDR1 is WNHNN and CDR2 is SYGVQD in the germline V gene (reference sequence). Trimming took off 0 bases at V and 10 bases at J, with 10 bases between the two ends. The clonotype comes from a woman older than 75 with acute or convalescent COVID-19. Sequenced material: peripheral blood. This rearrangement joins TRBV10-1 to TRBJ2-1, with a weak D call TRBD2 (6 bases). CDR3 DNA sequence: TGCGCCAGCAGTGAGTCGATAGCGGTCGAGCAGTTCTTC. It encodes CASSESIAVEQFF.